The next 10 T cell receptor beta chains were all read from a single sample in a study of blood T cell repertoires in COVID-19. TCRdb's copy holds only in-frame clones and misses some; the assay was immunoSEQ multiplex PCR. This table holds more than 200,000 clones, around 84% found once. The sequenced sample consisted of peripheral blood. The receptor source for this set is an older woman with COVID-19, enrolled during active disease.

The chain has TRBV3-1 (or the pseudogene TRBV3-2) and TRBJ1-5, with a possible D match to TRBD1 (5 bases). The CDR3 covers 15 residues. Looked up from germline, CDR1 is LGHDT and CDR2 is YNNKEL (reference sequence). Trimming removed 0 bases at V and 4 bases at J, with 10 bases between. The CDR3 region has the DNA TGTGCCAGCAGCCAAGACTCACAGGTAAATCAGCCCCAGCATTTT. Translation: CASSQDSQVNQPQHF.

CDR3 sequence (DNA): TGTGCCAGCAGCCGGGACACGTGGAATGAAAAACTGTTTTTT. Its translation is CASSRDTWNEKLFF. The chain links TRBV11-2 to TRBJ1-4; D possibly corresponds to TRBD1 (6 bases). Germline V CDR1 and CDR2: SGHAT, FQNNGV. V was clipped by 5 bases and J by 5 bases, with 12 bases between them. CDR3 size: 14 residues. The full variable domain, rest sourced from reference TRBV11-2 and TRBJ1-4, is EAGVAQSPRYKIIEKRQSVAFWCNPISGHATLYWYQQILGQGPKLLIQFQNNGVVDDSQLPKDRFSAERLKGVDSTLKIQPAKLEDSAVYLCASSRDTWNEKLFFGSGTQLSVL.

The chain employs TRBV7-9 and TRBJ1-2; 7 positions agree with TRBD1. J lost 0 bases, V lost 2 bases, and 9 bases had no gene match. Germline assignment: CDR1 SEHNR and CDR2 FQNEAQ (reference sequence). The CDR3 is 17 amino acids. The DNA of the CDR3 is TGTGCCAGCAGCTTAACCTCATCGGGGACAGCTAACTATGGCTACACCTTC. It yields the protein CASSLTSSGTANYGYTF.

This clone has only one observation. The rearrangement uses TRBV5-1 and TRBJ2-3; possibly TRBD2 for D (6 bases). Germline-derived CDR1 and CDR2 are SGHRS and YFSETQ. CDR3 length: 14 amino acids. With 7 bases removed from V and 2 bases from J, the gap between germline ends came to 14 bases. The CDR3 nucleotides read TGCGCCAGCGGTGGGGGGAGCCTCACAGATACGCAGTATTTT. It yields the protein CASGGGSLTDTQYF.

The chain combines TRBV29-1 with TRBJ1-4; tentative D call: TRBD1 (6 bases). CDR1 and CDR2 (germline): SQVTM, ANQGSEA. Trimming shortened V by 7 bases and J by 8 bases, and 17 bases separated the two germline ends. The CDR3 runs to 13 residues. The CDR3 region is CSAGGQTTEKLFF. The CDR3 DNA reads as TGCAGCGCTGGGGGCCAGACGACAGAAAAACTGTTTTTT.

This rearrangement joins TRBV14 to TRBJ1-1; tentative D call: TRBD1 (6 bases). The ends were cut back, 4 bases at V and 2 bases at J, with 20 bases in the middle. The germline V gene encodes CDR1 SGHDN and CDR2 FVKESK. CDR3 length equals 17 residues. Written as DNA, the CDR3 is TGTGCCAGCAGCCTAATCGTGGCAGGGGTCCGTAACACTGAAGCTTTCTTT. Residues: CASSLIVAGVRNTEAFF. Combining the CDR3 with reference TRBV14 and TRBJ1-1 gives the whole variable domain EAGVTQFPSHSVIEKGQTVTLRCDPISGHDNLYWYRRVMGKEIKFLLHFVKESKQDESGMPNNRFLAERTGGTYSTLKVQPAELEDSGVYFCASSLIVAGVRNTEAFFGQGTRLTVV.

This clone has a single count. V and J are TRBV14 and TRBJ2-1; the match to TRBD2 covers 9 bases. The CDR3 extends over 16 amino acids. Per germline, CDR1 SGHDN and CDR2 FVKESK. J gave up 4 bases and V 2 bases, and 6 bases lay outside the gene matches. The CDR3 spells CASSQRLAGAYNEQFF. CDR3 DNA sequence: TGTGCCAGCAGCCAAAGGTTAGCGGGAGCATACAATGAGCAGTTCTTC.

The chain joins TRBV28 to TRBJ2-5; 7 positions agree with TRBD2. This CDR3 has 15 amino acids. Germline V gives CDR1 MDHEN, CDR2 SYDVKM. V dropped 6 bases and J dropped 4; count of bases not matched to a gene: 11. CDR3 DNA sequence: TGTGCCAGCAGACAGCGGGGAGGGTGGGGAGAGACCCAGTACTTC. Amino acids: CASRQRGGWGETQYF. The full variable domain, in which reference TRBV28 and TRBJ2-5 provide the parts outside the CDR3, is DVKVTQSSRYLVKRTGEKVFLECVQDMDHENMFWYRQDPGLGLRLIYFSYDVKMKEKGDIPEGYSVSREKKERFSLILESASTNQTSMYLCASRQRGGWGETQYFGPGTRLLVL.

This clone came up a few times. The CDR3 DNA reads TGTGCCAGTAGGATACGGTCTGGGGCCAACGTCCTGACTTTC. The encoded protein is CASRIRSGANVLTF. The V and J genes are TRBV19 and TRBJ2-6; no firm D call. Germline V gives CDR1 LNHDA, CDR2 SQIVND (reference sequence). The CDR3 extends over 14 amino acids. V was clipped by 6 bases and J by 1 base, with 7 bases between them.

Only a few counts were recorded for this clone. The gene calls are TRBV5-1 and TRBJ2-5; perhaps TRBD2 as D (5 bases). Trimming cost V 4 bases and J 4 bases, with 11 bases left between them. The CDR3 runs to 13 residues. Germline V gene data show CDR1 as SGHRS and CDR2 as YFSETQ. CDR3 sequence: CASSRREGETQYF. DNA of the CDR3: TGCGCCAGCAGCCGGCGCGAGGGAGAGACCCAGTACTTC.